Sequencing of this TCR beta chain was carried out in a study of cytomegalovirus exposure and HLA in healthy donors. Per germline, CDR1 MNHEY and CDR2 SVGAGI. The CDR3 consists of 12 residues. V was shortened by 6 bases and J by 5 bases, with 10 bases between the two germline ends. Unrecorded immune exposures were likely, despite nominal health at sampling. Amplification used 60 Vbeta primers and 13 Jbeta primers. This table comes from immunoSEQ multiplex PCR, and its TCRdb copy is limited to in-frame clones, with some not included. This sample's clone table lists under 200,000 clones. Sequencing input: PBMCs. The clonotype comes from a woman under 30 in good health and CMV-seropositive. The gene calls are TRBV6-5 and TRBJ2-5; a weak D match, TRBD1 (6 bases). The CDR3 here is CASSVRGETQYF. For the CDR3, the DNA is TGTGCCAGCAGCGTAAGGGGGGAGACCCAGTACTTC.